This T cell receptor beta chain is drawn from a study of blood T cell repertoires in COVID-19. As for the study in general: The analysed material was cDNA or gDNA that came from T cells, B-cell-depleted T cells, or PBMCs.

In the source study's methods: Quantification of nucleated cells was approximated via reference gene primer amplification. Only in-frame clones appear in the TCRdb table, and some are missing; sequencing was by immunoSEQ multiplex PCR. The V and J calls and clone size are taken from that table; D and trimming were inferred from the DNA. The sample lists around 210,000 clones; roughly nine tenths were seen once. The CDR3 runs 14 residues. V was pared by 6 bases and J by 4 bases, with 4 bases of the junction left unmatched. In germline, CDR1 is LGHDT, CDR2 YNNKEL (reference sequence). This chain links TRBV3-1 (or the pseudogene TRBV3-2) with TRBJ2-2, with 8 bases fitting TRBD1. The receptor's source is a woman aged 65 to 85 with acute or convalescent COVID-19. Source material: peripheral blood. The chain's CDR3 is CASSPDRGTGELFF. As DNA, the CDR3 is TGTGCCAGCAGTCCTGACAGGGGCACCGGGGAGCTGTTTTTT.